These T cell receptor beta chains were read from a single sample in a study of identical twins. In TCRdb, the 5' RACE reads were re-called with MiXCR into one record per CDR3 protein. The sample lists a few hundred thousand distinct CDR3 sequences; just under 9.5% were seen once. This sample also belongs to another study, concerning yellow fever vaccine responses in identical twins.

The sample taken for sequencing was CD8+ T cells sorted from blood. Receptors were obtained from a woman in her late teens or twenties in good health. Each CDR3 is given with its conserved first and last residue. The D gene is left open where the match is weak. Rows may omit the clone size; those that give it use once, few, many or a size class.

V gene	clone size	D gene	J gene	CDR3 protein	CDR3 DNA
TRBV28	many	-	TRBJ2-3	CASRADWTTDTQYF	TGTGCCAGCAGAGCCGACTGGACCACAGATACGCAGTATTTT
TRBV5-1	-	TRBD1	TRBJ2-5	CASSLEGRGLEETQYF	TGCGCCAGCAGCTTGGAAGGCAGGGGGCTAGAAGAGACCCAGTACTTC
TRBV5-8	few	TRBD2	TRBJ2-3	CASSRGLAGSTDTQYF	TGTGCCAGCAGCCGGGGACTAGCGGGGAGCACAGATACGCAGTATTTT
TRBV4-3	-	-	TRBJ2-7	CASSQGTGSYSEQYF	TGCGCCAGCAGCCAAGGCACAGGATCCTACTCCGAGCAGTACTTC
TRBV29-1	many	-	TRBJ1-1	CSVGLNTEAFF	TGCAGCGTTGGACTGAACACTGAAGCTTTCTTT
TRBV9	few	TRBD1	TRBJ1-1	CASSVSPTGGVAEAFF	TGTGCCAGCAGCGTGTCCCCCACAGGGGGCGTCGCTGAAGCTTTCTTT
TRBV7-9	-	-	TRBJ2-3	CASSSAGQGLTDTQYF	TGTGCCAGCAGCTCCGCAGGTCAGGGTCTCACAGATACGCAGTATTTT
TRBV7-2	few	TRBD1	TRBJ1-2	CASSPTGTAANYGYTF	TGTGCCAGCAGCCCAACAGGGACAGCTGCTAACTATGGCTACACCTTC
TRBV21-1	many	-	TRBJ2-4	CASSKSEGAFAKNIQYF	TGTGCCAGCAGCAAAAGTGAAGGGGCCTTTGCCAAAAACATTCAGTACTTC
TRBV6-4	many	TRBD1	TRBJ2-3	CASSDGTGGADTQYF	TGTGCCAGCAGTGACGGGACAGGGGGCGCAGATACGCAGTATTTT
TRBV23-1	few	-	TRBJ2-5	CASSQSSGAGETQYF	TGCGCCAGCAGTCAATCGAGTGGGGCGGGGGAGACCCAGTACTTC
TRBV4-1	-	-	TRBJ1-6	CASSQEEYSLNSPLHF	TGCGCCAGCAGCCAAGAAGAGTACAGCCTAAATTCACCCCTCCACTTT
TRBV3-1	few	-	TRBJ2-3	CATSQEIGEVFTDTQYF	TGTGCCACCAGCCAAGAGATAGGCGAGGTGTTCACAGATACGCAGTATTTT
TRBV29-1	many	-	TRBJ2-3	CSVDRQPPFTDTQYF	TGCAGCGTTGACAGACAGCCACCTTTCACAGATACGCAGTATTTT
TRBV29-1	many	-	TRBJ2-5	CSVEFWTQETQYF	TGCAGCGTTGAATTTTGGACCCAAGAGACCCAGTACTTC
TRBV3-1	-	-	TRBJ1-1	CASSPRETGGKEAFF	TGTGCCAGCAGCCCCAGGGAAACCGGGGGGAAGGAAGCTTTCTTT
TRBV20-1	many	-	TRBJ1-1	CSVGGARDTEAFF	TGCAGTGTCGGGGGGGCTCGGGACACTGAAGCTTTCTTT
TRBV7-9	few	-	TRBJ2-7	CSSSPQIGGSEQYF	TGTTCCAGCAGCCCTCAGATAGGAGGAAGCGAGCAGTACTTC
TRBV12-3/TRBV12-4	-	-	TRBJ2-6	CASSLAENSGANVLTF	TGTGCCAGCAGTTTAGCAGAGAACTCTGGGGCCAACGTCCTGACTTTC
TRBV7-2	-	TRBD2	TRBJ2-1	CASGPRLAGNNEQFF	TGTGCCAGCGGCCCCCGACTAGCGGGCAACAATGAGCAGTTCTTC
TRBV7-9	-	-	TRBJ2-7	CASSPDNEQYF	TGTGCCAGCAGCCCAGATAACGAGCAGTACTTC
TRBV4-1	-	TRBD2	TRBJ2-5	CASSQDFSGGAQETQYF	TGCGCCAGCAGCCAAGATTTCAGCGGGGGGGCCCAAGAGACCCAGTACTTC
TRBV30	few	-	TRBJ2-7	CAWSVGQSYEQYF	TGTGCCTGGAGTGTTGGGCAGTCCTACGAGCAGTACTTC
TRBV9	-	-	TRBJ2-5	CASDTSGSPGETQYF	TGTGCCAGCGACACATCCGGGTCCCCGGGGGAGACCCAGTACTTC
TRBV19	-	TRBD2	TRBJ2-1	CASTVAGDYNEQFF	TGTGCCAGTACTGTAGCGGGGGATTACAATGAGCAGTTCTTC
TRBV11-2	-	TRBD2	TRBJ2-1	CASRDGAGGAYNEQFF	TGTGCCAGCAGGGATGGGGCGGGGGGGGCTTACAATGAGCAGTTCTTC
TRBV4-3	many	TRBD2	TRBJ2-7	CASSQDRTSGYQQYF	TGCGCCAGCAGCCAAGATAGGACTAGCGGGTATCAGCAGTACTTC
TRBV7-9	many	-	TRBJ2-7	CASSRTYEQYF	TGTGCCAGCAGCCGCACCTACGAGCAGTACTTC
TRBV4-2	many	-	TRBJ2-5	CASSQEGTQYF	TGTGCCAGCAGCCAAGAAGGAACCCAGTACTTC
TRBV6-2/TRBV6-3	few	-	TRBJ2-1	CASTWTALNEQFF	TGTGCCAGCACTTGGACTGCCCTCAATGAGCAGTTCTTC
TRBV12-3/TRBV12-4	many	TRBD1	TRBJ2-1	CASTGTGASSYNEQFF	TGTGCCAGCACCGGGACAGGGGCAAGCTCCTACAATGAGCAGTTCTTC
TRBV19	-	-	TRBJ1-1	CASSAGTLNTEAFF	TGTGCCAGTAGTGCCGGGACACTGAACACTGAAGCTTTCTTT
TRBV6-1	-	TRBD2	TRBJ2-7	CASSQPGSAGEKEQYF	TGTGCCAGCAGTCAACCAGGGTCCGCGGGAGAGAAGGAGCAGTACTTC
TRBV11-2	few	-	TRBJ2-1	CASSFYRGGANEQFF	TGTGCCAGCAGCTTTTACAGAGGGGGGGCCAATGAGCAGTTCTTC
TRBV7-2	-	-	TRBJ2-3	CASSLVFGGHPDTQYF	TGTGCCAGCAGCTTAGTCTTCGGGGGGCATCCAGATACGCAGTATTTT
TRBV2	many	-	TRBJ2-2	CASTNPLTTGNTGELFF	TGTGCCAGCACAAACCCTTTGACAACGGGTAACACCGGGGAGCTGTTTTTT
TRBV9	-	-	TRBJ2-1	CASSEGLVNEQFF	TGTGCCAGCAGCGAGGGGTTGGTGAATGAGCAGTTCTTC
TRBV6-2/TRBV6-3	-	-	TRBJ2-3	CASSYVSSTDTQYF	TGTGCCAGCAGTTACGTCTCAAGCACAGATACGCAGTATTTT
TRBV6-5	few	TRBD2	TRBJ2-3	CASSYAGLASTDTQYF	TGTGCCAGCAGTTACGCGGGACTAGCTAGCACAGATACGCAGTATTTT